The present TCR beta chain was sequenced within a study of T cell responses to AZD1222 COVID-19 vaccine. Findings of the study overall: Increased Spike-specific TCR breadth and depth were observed after two AZD1222 doses. White British people made up most donors, females outnumbered males, and clonal diversity was possibly underestimated. The CD4 TCRs associated with vaccination extended across spike and predominated at 160-218 and 743-854. It was only after the peak T cell response that any repertoires were sampled.

Turning to this clone: Antigen: not known.

Here immunoSEQ multiplex PCR was the method, and the copy in TCRdb shows in-frame clones only, minus some. The table records 55,000 to 85,000 clones, over 80% of them present only once. This specimen was peripheral blood, taken on day 0 of AZD1222 vaccination. The receptor comes from an adult in good health.

The DNA for the CDR3 is TGTGCCAGCAGTTTAGGGGCTGGCAGGGCCCCTAATCAGCCCCAGCATTTT. Its translation is CASSLGAGRAPNQPQHF. The gene calls are TRBV28 and TRBJ1-5, with D possibly TRBD1 on 5 matching bases. Germline loops: CDR1 MDHEN, CDR2 SYDVKM. V was trimmed by 2 bases and J by 4 bases, leaving 18 bases between them. The CDR3 runs to 17 residues.